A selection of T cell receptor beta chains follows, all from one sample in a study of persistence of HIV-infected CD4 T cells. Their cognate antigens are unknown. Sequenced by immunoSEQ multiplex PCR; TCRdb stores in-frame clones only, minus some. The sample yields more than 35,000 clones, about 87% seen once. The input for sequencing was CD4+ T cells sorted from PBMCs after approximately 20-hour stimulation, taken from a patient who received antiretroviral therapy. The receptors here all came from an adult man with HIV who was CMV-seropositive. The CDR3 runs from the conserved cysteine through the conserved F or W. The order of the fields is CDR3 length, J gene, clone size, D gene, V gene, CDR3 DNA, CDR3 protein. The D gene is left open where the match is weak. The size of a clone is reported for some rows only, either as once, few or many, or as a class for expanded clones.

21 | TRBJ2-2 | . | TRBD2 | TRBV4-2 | TGTGCCAGCAGCCAAGATGGCCTAGCGGGGGCCAAGGGTAGGGACGCCGGGGAGCTGTTTTTT | CASSQDGLAGAKGRDAGELFF
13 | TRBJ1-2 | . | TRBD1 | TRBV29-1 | TGCAGCGTTGTGGCTCGACAGGGCTATGGCTACACCTTC | CSVVARQGYGYTF
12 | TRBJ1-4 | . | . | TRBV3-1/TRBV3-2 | TGTGCCAGCAGTCGGGGAGGGTCCTTTCTAGTTTTT | CASSRGGSFLVF
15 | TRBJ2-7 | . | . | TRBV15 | TGTGCCACCAGCAGACCCGGGACCCTGCCCTACGAGCAGTACTTC | CATSRPGTLPYEQYF
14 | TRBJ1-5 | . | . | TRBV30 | TGTGCCTGGAGTCCCGGACGGGAAAATCAGCCCCAGCATTTT | CAWSPGRENQPQHF
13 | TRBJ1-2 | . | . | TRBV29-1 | TGCAGCGTTGGTATGGCAGGGGTGTATGGCTACACCTTC | CSVGMAGVYGYTF
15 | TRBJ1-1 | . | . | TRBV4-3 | TGCGCCAGCAGCCAAGCGTTATGGGGGGACACTGAAGCTTTCTTT | CASSQALWGDTEAFF
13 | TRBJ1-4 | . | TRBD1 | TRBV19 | TGTGCCAGTACCGTGAATACAGGGGGAAAACTGTTTTTT | CASTVNTGGKLFF
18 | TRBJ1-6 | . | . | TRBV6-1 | TGTGCCAGCAGTGAAGTTCGAATCGGTGGTGTATATAATTCACCCCTCCACTTT | CASSEVRIGGVYNSPLHF
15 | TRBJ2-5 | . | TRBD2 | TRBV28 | TGTGCCAGCAGTCTGAGGACTAGCGGGAAAGAGACCCAGTACTTC | CASSLRTSGKETQYF
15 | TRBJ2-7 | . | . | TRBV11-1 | TGTGCCAGCAGCTTAGAACAGGGGGGGACCTACGAGCAGTACTTC | CASSLEQGGTYEQYF
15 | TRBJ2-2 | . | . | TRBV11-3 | TGTGCCAGCAGCTCGCCCGACACCAGGGCCGGGGAGCTGTTTTTT | CASSSPDTRAGELFF
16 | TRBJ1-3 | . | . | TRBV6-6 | TGTGCCAGCAGTTACTCGGGACTGAACTCTGGAAACACCATATATTTT | CASSYSGLNSGNTIYF
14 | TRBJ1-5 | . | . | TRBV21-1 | TGTGCCAGCAGCAAGGTGGGTCGGGATCAGCCCCAGCATTTT | CASSKVGRDQPQHF
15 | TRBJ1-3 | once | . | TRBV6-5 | TGTGCCAGCAGTTACACCGGACGCTCTGGAAACACCATATATTTT | CASSYTGRSGNTIYF
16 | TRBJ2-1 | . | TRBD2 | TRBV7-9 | TGTGCCAGCAGCTTATGGGGTAGCGGGAGTTCTAATGAGCAGTTCTTC | CASSLWGSGSSNEQFF
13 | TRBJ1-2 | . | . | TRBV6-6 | TGTGCCAGCAGGTCGACAGGAAACTATGGCTACACCTTC | CASRSTGNYGYTF
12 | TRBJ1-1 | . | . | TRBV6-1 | TGTGCCAGCAGTGAAAGGGGGAGACGAGCTTTCTTT | CASSERGRRAFF
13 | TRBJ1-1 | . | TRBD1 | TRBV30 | TGTGCCTGGAGCCCGGACAGGGGGAGGGAAGCTTTCTTT | CAWSPDRGREAFF
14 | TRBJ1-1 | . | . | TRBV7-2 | TGTGCCAGCAGCCGGGGGACATCGAACACTGAAGCTTTCTTT | CASSRGTSNTEAFF
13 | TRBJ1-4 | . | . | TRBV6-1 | TGTGCCAGCAGTGAAGGGACTTGGAGAAAACTGTTTTTT | CASSEGTWRKLFF
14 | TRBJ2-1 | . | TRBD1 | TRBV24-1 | TGTGCCACCAGTGCAGGGGGCAACTACAATGAGCAGTTCTTC | CATSAGGNYNEQFF
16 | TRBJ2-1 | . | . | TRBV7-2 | TGTGCCAGCAGCTCTGGACGGTCAAGCTCCTACAATGAGCAGTTCTTC | CASSSGRSSSYNEQFF
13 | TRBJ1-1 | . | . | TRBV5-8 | TGTGCCAGCAGCAAGGCCATGAACACTGAAGCTTTCTTT | CASSKAMNTEAFF
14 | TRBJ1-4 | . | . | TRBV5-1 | TGCGCCAGCAGCTTGGACGCCTTTGACGTAAAACTGTTTTTT | CASSLDAFDVKLFF
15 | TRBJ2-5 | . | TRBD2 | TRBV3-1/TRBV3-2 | TGTGCCAGCAGCCGCCGAACTAGCGGGCAAGAGACCCAGTACTTC | CASSRRTSGQETQYF
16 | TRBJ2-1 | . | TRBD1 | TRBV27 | TGTGCCAGCAGTTTTCGTAGGACAGGGGGCCTGGATGAGCAGTTCTTC | CASSFRRTGGLDEQFF
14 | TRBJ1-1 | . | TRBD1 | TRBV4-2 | TGTGCCAGCAGCCAAGAGATGGACAGGGAGGGCGCTTTCTTT | CASSQEMDREGAFF
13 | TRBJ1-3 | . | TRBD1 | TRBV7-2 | TGTGCCAGCAGCTTAAGGGGGCGGGCCCCCATATATTTT | CASSLRGRAPIYF
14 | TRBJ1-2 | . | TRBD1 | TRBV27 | TGTGCCAGCACCCAGACAGGGGGAGTGGATGGCTACACCTTC | CASTQTGGVDGYTF